These 28 T cell receptor beta chains were sequenced from one sample in a study of CD8 T cells in ankylosing spondylitis. TCRdb fed the 5' RACE reads into MiXCR, producing one record per CDR3 protein. The repertoire consists of about 300,000 distinct CDR3 sequences, with around a tenth occurring once and the leading ten covering 9.1%. Sequencing was carried out using blood, either unsorted or a sorted T cell fraction (not recorded which). The receptors shown here come from a female donor with ankylosing spondylitis or in good health (not recorded which).

This chain links TRBV20-1 with TRBJ2-7; 7 nucleotides match TRBD1. Trimming at V came to 0 bases and at J to 0 bases, leaving 5 bases not matched to a gene. Germline CDR1 DFQATT, CDR2 SNEGSKA (reference sequence). The length of the CDR3 is 15 residues. The CDR3 nucleotides are TGCAGTGCTAGAGATCCTGGACAGGCCTCCTACGAGCAGTACTTC. This sequence encodes CSARDPGQASYEQYF.

This clonotype was seen repeatedly, ten times or more. The chain is built from TRBV5-1 and TRBJ2-1; 10 bases are a match to TRBD2. CDR1 and CDR2 (germline): SGHRS, YFSETQ. V gave up 0 bases and J gave up 4 bases; unmatched junction bases: 10. The CDR3 spans 18 residues. In DNA, the CDR3 is TGCGCCAGCAGCTTGGCCGGGGCTAGCGGGGGAGTTTACAATGAGCAGTTCTTC. Amino acids: CASSLAGASGGVYNEQFF.

The sample holds many counts of this clonotype. J is TRBJ2-5 and V is TRBV4-1, with 8 positions matching TRBD2. The V segment lost 4 bases and the J segment 3 bases; nucleotides outside the gene matches: 4. This CDR3 contains 14 residues. Germline V gene data show CDR1 as MGHRA and CDR2 as YSYEKL. CDR3 protein: CASSLGGEKETQYF. The CDR3 DNA is TGCGCCAGCAGCCTCGGGGGGGAAAAAGAGACCCAGTACTTC.

Ten or more counts support this clonotype. The V call is TRBV29-1, the J call TRBJ2-3; 10 bases line up with TRBD1. CDR1 and CDR2 (germline): SQVTM, ANQGSEA. The V and J ends lost 6 bases and 0 bases, in that order; junction bases with no gene match: 12. CDR3 length equals 17 residues. The CDR3 loop reads CSVPTGGRALSTDTQYF. The CDR3 nucleotides are TGCAGCGTACCGACAGGGGGCCGAGCTCTTAGCACAGATACGCAGTATTTT.

This clonotype was observed many times. This chain connects TRBV5-5 to TRBJ2-7, with unresolved D. This CDR3 has 12 residues. Germline V gene data show CDR1 as SGHKS and CDR2 as YYEKEE (reference sequence). Trimming removed 2 bases from V and 6 bases from J, with 9 bases in between. The CDR3 loop reads CASSFPHSEQYF. The CDR3 DNA follows: TGTGCCAGCAGCTTCCCACATTCCGAGCAGTACTTC.

This clonotype was picked up a small number of times. The chain links TRBV3-1 to TRBJ2-2, with 7 bases matching TRBD1. There are 15 residues in the CDR3. The V gene end was trimmed by 5 bases and the J gene end by 4 bases; junction bases not matched to a gene: 7. Looked up from germline, CDR1 is LGHDT and CDR2 is YNNKEL (reference sequence). This CDR3 reads CASSSTGFGTGELFF. The CDR3, as DNA: TGTGCCAGCAGCTCGACAGGGTTTGGCACCGGGGAGCTGTTTTTT.

This clonotype was recorded many times. This chain connects TRBV20-1 to TRBJ2-7; 10 bases match TRBD1. This CDR3 has 14 residues. The V and J ends lost 7 bases and 2 bases, in that order; junction bases with no gene match: 8. CDR1 and CDR2 from the germline V gene are DFQATT and SNEGSKA (reference sequence). Written as DNA, the CDR3 is TGCAGTGTTCCTCCGGGACAGGGGACCTACGAGCAGTACTTC. Translated: CSVPPGQGTYEQYF.

This clonotype came up a few times. The chain has TRBV25-1 and TRBJ2-5; the D is unclear. This CDR3 has 14 amino acids. Trimming left V 6 bases short and J 1 base short, with 12 bases between. Germline values: CDR1 MGHDK, CDR2 SYGVNS. The CDR3: CASSPYNVQETQYF. The CDR3 nucleotides read TGTGCCAGCAGCCCCTATAACGTCCAAGAGACCCAGTACTTC.

This clonotype appeared many times. This chain joins TRBV6-1 and TRBJ2-1, with D possibly being TRBD1 (5 bases). The CDR3 is made up of 13 amino acids. V was pared by 6 bases and J by 5 bases, with 11 bases between. CDR1 is MNHNS and CDR2 is SASEGT in the germline V gene. For the CDR3, the DNA is TGTGCCAGCAGAACCGACAGACACAATGAGCAGTTCTTC. It is translated as CASRTDRHNEQFF.

The chain couples TRBV20-1 to TRBJ2-3; 7 nucleotides agree with TRBD2. Germline V gives CDR1 DFQATT, CDR2 SNEGSKA (reference sequence). Germline trimming cut 4 bases from V and 1 base from J; bases unmatched to any gene: 11. The CDR3 sequence is 16 residues long. CDR3 sequence reads: CSANEFTAGGTDTQYF. CDR3 in DNA: TGCAGTGCTAATGAATTCACCGCGGGAGGCACAGATACGCAGTATTTT.

The chain combines TRBV13 with TRBJ2-2; 10 bases are shared with TRBD2. Germline V gene sequence: CDR1 PRHDT, CDR2 FYEKMQ (reference sequence). The CDR3 has 18 amino acids. After removal of 8 bases from V and 8 bases from J, the junction contained 20 bases not matched to a gene. This CDR3 is CASCMGASGRMLAGELFF. CDR3 nucleotides: TGTGCCAGCTGCATGGGAGCTAGCGGGAGAATGTTGGCAGGGGAGCTGTTTTTT.

This clonotype was seen at least ten times. The CDR3 protein is CASSTDRSTIYF. The CDR3 bases are TGTGCCAGCAGCACCGACAGGTCCACCATATATTTT. J is TRBJ1-3 and V is TRBV9; a possible D gene is TRBD1 (6 bases). The CDR3 spans 12 residues. V shed 4 bases and J shed 9 bases, with 11 bases lying between them. Germline V gene sequence: CDR1 SGDLS, CDR2 YYNGEE.

This clonotype showed up many times. This chain uses TRBV20-1 with TRBJ2-3; D unclear. This CDR3 is 17 amino acids long. Trimming removed 7 bases at V and 4 bases at J, with 27 bases between. The germline V gene has CDR1 DFQATT and CDR2 SNEGSKA (reference sequence). CDR3 bases: TGCAGTGGCCCCTTTGAAGCTACAAGAGACCGGTCAGATACGCAGTATTTT. It yields the protein CSGPFEATRDRSDTQYF.

This clonotype was picked up many times. The V gene is TRBV7-8, the J gene TRBJ2-3; 11 bases fit TRBD2. Unmatched junction bases numbered 7, after V lost 1 base and J lost 7 bases. This CDR3 comprises 16 residues. Germline V gene sequence: CDR1 SGHVS, CDR2 FQNEAQ. CDR3 bases: TGTGCCAGCAGCTTAGGAAATAGCGGGGGGGCTCATACGCAGTATTTT. Amino acid sequence: CASSLGNSGGAHTQYF. The whole variable domain, filled in from reference TRBV7-8 and TRBJ2-3, reads GAGVSQSPRYKVAKRGQDVALRCDPISGHVSLFWYQQALGQGPEFLTYFQNEAQLDKSGLPSDRFFAERPEGSVSTLKIQRTQQEDSAVYLCASSLGNSGGAHTQYFGPGTRLTVL.

This clonotype was detected many times. The chain combines TRBV20-1 with TRBJ2-3; TRBD2 agrees at 10 bases. J gave up 1 base and V 7 bases, and 5 bases lay outside the gene matches. This CDR3 comprises 14 residues. Germline V lookup: CDR1 DFQATT, CDR2 SNEGSKA (reference sequence). The CDR3 coding sequence is TGCAGTGGTGGCCTAGCGGGGGGCACAGATACGCAGTATTTT. Translating gives CSGGLAGGTDTQYF.

This clonotype was recorded at least ten times. This chain connects TRBV7-9 to TRBJ1-1, with D possibly TRBD1 on 5 matching bases. The CDR3 is 14 residues long. Germline CDR1 SEHNR, CDR2 FQNEAQ (reference sequence). V shed 5 bases and J shed 1 base, with 11 bases lying between them. The chain's CDR3 is CASSGGGTNTEAFF. In DNA form, the CDR3 reads TGTGCCAGCAGCGGGGGAGGGACGAACACTGAAGCTTTCTTT.

This clonotype has at least ten counts. The CDR3 loop is CSAVLGGANTGELFF. CDR3 bases: TGCAGTGCCGTCCTAGGAGGGGCCAACACCGGGGAGCTGTTTTTT. The gene calls are TRBV20-1 and TRBJ2-2, with D maybe TRBD2 (6 bases). Trimming left V 6 bases short and J 2 bases short, with 16 bases between. Germline CDR1 reads DFQATT; CDR2 reads SNEGSKA (reference sequence). This CDR3 is 15 amino acids long.

This clonotype was counted ten times or more. The V and J genes are TRBV3-1 and TRBJ1-5, with a tentative D call TRBD1 (5 bases). The CDR3 consists of 15 residues. The V end was cut by 3 bases, the J end by 3 bases, with 12 bases between. Germline values: CDR1 LGHDT, CDR2 YNNKEL (reference sequence). This CDR3 reads CASSQSGLVNQPQHF. CDR3 DNA sequence: TGTGCCAGCAGCCAGTCGGGACTGGTCAATCAGCCCCAGCATTTT.

In this sample, this clonotype turned up a few times. V and J are TRBV7-2 and TRBJ2-5; D might be TRBD2 (6 bases). The CDR3 length is 12 residues. V was pared by 1 base and J by 13 bases, with 13 bases between. CDR1 is SGHTA and CDR2 is FQGNSA in the germline V gene. This chain's CDR3 is CASSLGGGAWYF. CDR3 coding DNA: TGTGCCAGCAGCTTAGGGGGCGGGGCCTGGTACTTC.

This clonotype was found many times. The chain carries TRBV29-1 and TRBJ1-1; D call uncertain. The V end was cut by 4 bases, the J end by 2 bases, with 11 bases between. This CDR3 has 13 residues. CDR1 is SQVTM and CDR2 is ANQGSEA in the germline V gene. CDR3 loop: CSVGIPGNTEAFF. Here the CDR3 DNA reads TGCAGCGTTGGAATCCCAGGAAACACTGAAGCTTTCTTT.

This clonotype showed up just a few times. J is TRBJ1-2 and V is TRBV20-1; no reliable D call. CDR3 length: 16 residues. V was trimmed by 3 bases and J by 2 bases, leaving 19 bases between them. CDR1 is DFQATT and CDR2 is SNEGSKA in the germline V gene (reference sequence). This CDR3 reads CSARETGHGSNYGYTF. For the CDR3, the DNA is TGCAGTGCTAGGGAGACGGGCCACGGCAGCAACTATGGCTACACCTTC.

In its sample, this clonotype was seen many times. The gene calls are TRBV28 and TRBJ1-4; tentatively, D is TRBD1 (5 bases). Trimming removed 5 bases from V and 4 bases from J, with 14 bases in between. This CDR3 has 15 residues. Germline V gives CDR1 MDHEN, CDR2 SYDVKM. CDR3 DNA sequence: TGTGCCAGCAGTCCTCGGGGGGGAAATAATGAAAAACTGTTTTTT. Its translation is CASSPRGGNNEKLFF.

This rearrangement joins TRBV20-1 to TRBJ2-5; tentative D call: TRBD1 (5 bases). Trimming removed 7 bases at V and 4 bases at J, with 16 bases between. The CDR3 extends over 13 amino acids. Germline V gene lookup returns CDR1 DFQATT and CDR2 SNEGSKA (reference sequence). This chain's CDR3 is CSGAGGAPETQYF. In nucleotides, the CDR3 is TGCAGTGGGGCCGGTGGGGCCCCAGAGACCCAGTACTTC.

This clonotype appeared many times. The J gene is TRBJ2-7, the V gene TRBV7-2, with 7 bases lining up with TRBD2. The CDR3 length is 14 residues. In germline, CDR1 is SGHTA, CDR2 FQGNSA. V dropped 1 base and J dropped 6; count of bases not matched to a gene: 6. The CDR3 reads CASSLGGGGSEQYF. CDR3 DNA: TGTGCCAGCAGCTTAGGGGGGGGAGGATCCGAGCAGTACTTC.

Concerning this clonotype: A clone one base away is much larger, so this may be a read error. V usage is TRBV5-1 and J usage is TRBJ1-3, with D possibly being TRBD1 (5 bases). Germline V CDR1 and CDR2: SGHRS, YFSETQ. The CDR3 has 15 residues. The DNA for the CDR3 is TGCGCCAGCAGCTTGGCAGGGAACTCTGAAAACACCATATATTTT. Protein sequence: CASSLAGNSENTIYF.

This clonotype was counted ten times or more. The genes are TRBV10-3 and TRBJ2-2; TRBD2 matches at 11 bases. The CDR3 is 14 residues long. Germline assignment: CDR1 ENHRY and CDR2 SYGVKD. V dropped 6 bases and J dropped 6; count of bases not matched to a gene: 3. CDR3: CAIRPGLAAGELFF. DNA for the CDR3: TGTGCCATCAGGCCGGGACTAGCGGCCGGGGAGCTGTTTTTT.

The V call is TRBV5-1, the J call TRBJ2-7; D ambiguous. The germline gives CDR1 SGHRS, CDR2 YFSETQ. The ends were cut back, 2 bases at V and 2 bases at J, with 5 bases in the middle. CDR3 size: 12 residues. The DNA of the CDR3 is TGCGCCAGCAGCTTTGACCCCTACGAGCAGTACTTC. This sequence encodes CASSFDPYEQYF.

In its sample, this clonotype was seen a few times. The genes are TRBV5-1 and TRBJ2-2; no firm D call. Deletions cut 4 bases from V and 3 bases from J, with 10 bases between. CDR1 and CDR2 from the germline V gene are SGHRS and YFSETQ. The CDR3 is 14 amino acids. In DNA form, the CDR3 reads TGCGCCAGCAGCAGCCAGATCGACACCGGGGAGCTGTTTTTT. Translation gives CASSSQIDTGELFF.